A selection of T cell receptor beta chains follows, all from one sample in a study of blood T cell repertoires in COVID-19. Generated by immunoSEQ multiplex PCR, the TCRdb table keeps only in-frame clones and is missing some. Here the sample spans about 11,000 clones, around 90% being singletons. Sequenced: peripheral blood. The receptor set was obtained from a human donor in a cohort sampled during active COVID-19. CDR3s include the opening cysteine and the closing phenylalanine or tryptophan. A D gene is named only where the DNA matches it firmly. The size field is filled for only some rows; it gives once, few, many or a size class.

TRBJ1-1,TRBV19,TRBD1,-,TGTGCCAGTAGAACCGCTCAGGGACAGACAGGCACTGAAGCTTTCTTT,CASRTAQGQTGTEAFF
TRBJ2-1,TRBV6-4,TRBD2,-,TGTGCCAGCAGTGACTCGCCTAGCGGGGTGTTCAGGTCCTACAATGAGCAGTTCTTC,CASSDSPSGVFRSYNEQFF
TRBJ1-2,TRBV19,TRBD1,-,TGTGCCAGTTCATCAGGGGGGCAGCCTAACTATGGCTACACCTTC,CASSSGGQPNYGYTF
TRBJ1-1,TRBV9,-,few,TGTGCCAGCAGCGTAGACGGGGTTAAGAACACTGAAGCTTTCTTT,CASSVDGVKNTEAFF
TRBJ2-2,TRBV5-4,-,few,TGTGCCAGCAGCTTGGCTGTGTCCGGGGAGCTGTTTTTT,CASSLAVSGELFF
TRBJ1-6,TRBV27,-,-,TGTGCCACCAGGGCGGGGGGCCAATGGGCACCCCTCCACTTT,CATRAGGQWAPLHF
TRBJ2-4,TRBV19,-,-,TGTGCCAGTAGTCCCCAGATAGCCAAAAACATTCAGTACTTC,CASSPQIAKNIQYF
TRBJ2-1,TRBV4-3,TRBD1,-,TGCGCCAGCAGCCAAGATAGAGTAGGGGGCCCGTACAATGAGCAGTTCTTC,CASSQDRVGGPYNEQFF
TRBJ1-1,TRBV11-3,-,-,TGTGCCAGCAGTTTCATATCGGGCACTGAAGCTTTCTTT,CASSFISGTEAFF
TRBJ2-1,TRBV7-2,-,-,TGTGCCAGCAGCCCGACCCCGGGGTCCTCCTACAATGAGCAGTTCTTC,CASSPTPGSSYNEQFF
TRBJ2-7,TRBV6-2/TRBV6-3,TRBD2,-,TGTGCCAGCAGCCTCGGGACTAGCGGGCCCTACGAGCAGTACTTC,CASSLGTSGPYEQYF
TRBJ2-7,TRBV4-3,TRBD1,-,TGCGCCAGCAGCCAAACAGGGGGCGGGTACGAGCAGTACTTC,CASSQTGGGYEQYF
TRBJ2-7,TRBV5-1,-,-,TGCGCCAGCAGCCTAGACAGTGTCTACGAGCAGTACTTC,CASSLDSVYEQYF
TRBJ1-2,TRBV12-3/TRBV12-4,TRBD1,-,TGTGCCAGCAGTTTTGAAAGGGGGCTTGGCTACACCTTC,CASSFERGLGYTF
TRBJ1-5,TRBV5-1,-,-,TGCGCCAGCAGATTAAGCGAACATCAGCCCCAGCATTTT,CASRLSEHQPQHF
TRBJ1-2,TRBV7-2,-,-,TGTGCCAGCAGCTTAGGTCTATCGTCCTATGGCTACACCTTC,CASSLGLSSYGYTF
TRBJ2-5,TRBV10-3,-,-,TGTGCCATCAGAGGGGACAACGGGGAGACCCAGTACTTC,CAIRGDNGETQYF
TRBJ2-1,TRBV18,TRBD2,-,TGTGCCAGCTCCCCACGGGCTAGCGGGGGGAGCTCCTACAATGAGCAGTTCTTC,CASSPRASGGSSYNEQFF
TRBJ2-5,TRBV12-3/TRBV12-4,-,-,TGTGCCAGCAGTTTATACGACTCCCTAGAGTACTTC,CASSLYDSLEYF
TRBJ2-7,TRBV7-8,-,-,TGTGCCAGCAGCCCCCACCGGGACGAGCAGTACTTC,CASSPHRDEQYF
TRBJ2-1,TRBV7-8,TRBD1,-,TGTGCCAGCAGCGGAGACCCGGGACAGATCTCCTACAATGAGCAGTTCTTC,CASSGDPGQISYNEQFF
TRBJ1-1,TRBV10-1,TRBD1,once,TGCGCCAGCAGTGCAGACAGGGATGAAGCTTTCTTT,CASSADRDEAFF
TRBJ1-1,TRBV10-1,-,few,TGCGCCAGCAGTGAGTCAGGAACAGGTTTTACAGAAGCTTTCTTT,CASSESGTGFTEAFF
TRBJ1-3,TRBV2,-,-,TGTGCCAGCAGTGAACGCAGGAAGATTGGAAACACCATATATTTT,CASSERRKIGNTIYF
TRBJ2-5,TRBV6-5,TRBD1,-,TGTGCCAGCCTACGAGGGACAGTCCAAGAGACCCAGTACTTC,CASLRGTVQETQYF
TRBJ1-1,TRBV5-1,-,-,TGCGCCAGCAGCGCGAGCGGGGGAGGGAACACTGAAGCTTTCTTT,CASSASGGGNTEAFF
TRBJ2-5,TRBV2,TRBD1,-,TGTGCCAGCAGTGACGCGGACAGGGTAAAGGAGACCCAGTACTTC,CASSDADRVKETQYF
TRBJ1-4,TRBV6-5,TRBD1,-,TGTGCCAGCAACCCGGGACAGGGAACTAATGAAAAACTGTTTTTT,CASNPGQGTNEKLFF